This T cell receptor (beta chain) was obtained from a study of blood T cell repertoires in COVID-19. Study-level background: Acute-phase and convalescent COVID-19 samples originated in the United States, Italy and Spain. Sources were T cells, B-cell-depleted T cells, or PBMCs; the material itself was cDNA or gDNA.

Per the authors' pipeline: Amplified reference gene primers provided the basis for estimating nucleated cell counts. The data were produced by immunoSEQ multiplex PCR, yet TCRdb's version contains in-frame clones alone and is incomplete. The V and J calls and the clone size are those of that table, but D and trimming were determined from the DNA. The top ten clones hold about 0.26% of a sample with hundreds of thousands of clones, 75% to 90% of them seen once. Between the trimmed V and J ends, which lost 3 bases and 8 bases, there was a span of 22 bases. The CDR3 sequence is 16 residues long. Germline V gene lookup returns CDR1 MNHEY and CDR2 SMNVEV (reference sequence).

Sequencing was carried out using peripheral blood. The TCR sequence derives from a woman in her late teens or twenties with acute or convalescent COVID-19. The J gene is TRBJ1-1, the V gene TRBV27; D remains ambiguous. Here the CDR3 DNA reads TGTGCCAGCAGTTTGGGAGGGTTGGGCAGAGTGGGGGAAGCTTTCTTT. Amino acid sequence: CASSLGGLGRVGEAFF.